Following are 27 T cell receptor delta chains from one sample sequenced in a study of gamma-delta T cells after stem cell transplantation. TCRdb re-called the RT-PCR reads using CATT. The table includes over a thousand delta-chain clones, over 2.5% detected once. Sequenced sample: gamma-delta T cells. The receptor set was obtained from a human donor. It is not recorded whose cells these are; they may come from a transplant donor.

The table lists this clone with a few counts. This chain joins TRDV2 and TRDJ1, with 12 bases identical to TRDD3. The V gene end was trimmed by 5 bases and the J gene end by 11 bases; junction bases not matched to a gene: 26. Germline V gene sequence: CDR1 GEAIGNYY, CDR2 EKD. The CDR3 is 19 amino acids. The CDR3: CACGPLSARTGGYQDRLIF. In DNA, the CDR3 is TGTGCCTGTGGTCCCCTATCGGCACGGACTGGGGGATACCAGGACCGGCTCATCTTT.

This clone was seen a handful of times. The protein that TCRdb holds for this DNA derives from a much larger clone and differs from the translated DNA at residue 5, which likely indicates a read error; the protein shown here is translated from the DNA. This chain links TRDV2 with TRDJ1; maybe TRDD3 (6 bases). Germline values: CDR1 GEAIGNYY, CDR2 EKD. Trimming removed 3 bases at V and 5 bases at J, with 30 bases between. The CDR3 extends over 19 amino acids. CDR3 in amino acids: CACDAVFGGGRGNRDKLIF. The CDR3 bases are TGTGCCTGTGACGCCGTTTTCGGGGGCGGACGGGGGAACCGGGATAAACTCATCTTT.

J is TRDJ3 and V is TRDV2, with 13 bases aligning to TRDD3. Germline assignment: CDR1 GEAIGNYY and CDR2 EKD. The length of the CDR3 is 21 residues. V lost 1 base and J lost 0; bases outside the gene matches: 8. The CDR3 coding sequence is TGTGCCTGTGACACGGCTACTGGGGGATACGATAGCTCCTGGGACACCCGACAGATGTTTTTC. Its translation: CACDTATGGYDSSWDTRQMFF.

Comments on this clone: The protein in TCRdb stems from a much larger clone and differs at residue 3 from this DNA's translation, likely a read error; here the protein is translated from the DNA. This chain's CDR3 is CARDTVLSQTNTDKLIF. CDR3 nucleotide sequence: TGTGCCCGTGACACCGTGCTAAGTCAGACCAACACCGATAAACTCATCTTT. The chain uses TRDV2 and TRDJ1; D gene unclear. Germline lookup yields CDR1 GEAIGNYY and CDR2 EKD. This CDR3 has 17 amino acids.

The chain recombines TRDV2 with TRDJ3; 12 positions match TRDD3. This CDR3 comprises 24 residues. V dropped 0 bases and J dropped 1; count of bases not matched to a gene: 18. Germline-derived CDR1 and CDR2 are GEAIGNYY and EKD. Here the CDR3 reads CACDTIVLGDTAAPVSWDTRQMFF. Here the CDR3 DNA reads TGTGCCTGTGACACCATTGTACTGGGGGATACCGCGGCGCCCGTGTCCTGGGACACCCGACAGATGTTTTTC.

On this clone: A much larger clone lies one base from this, so it may be a read error. The chain carries TRDV2 and TRDJ1, with 11 bases lining up with TRDD3. This CDR3 spans 22 amino acids. Germline V CDR1 and CDR2: GEAIGNYY, EKD. CDR3 sequence: CARDRISHWGIVPQGGTDKLIF. Here the CDR3 DNA reads TGTGCCCGTGACAGAATCTCTCACTGGGGGATAGTACCCCAGGGGGGTACCGATAAACTCATCTTT.

The sample holds a few counts of this clone. The rearrangement links TRDV2 to TRDJ1; 13 bases agree with TRDD3. CDR1 GEAIGNYY and CDR2 EKD come from the germline V gene. Trimming cost V 0 bases and J 1 base; bases outside gene matches: 10. This CDR3 contains 19 residues. The CDR3 here is CACDTLLGDTPTGTDKLIF. CDR3 sequence (DNA): TGTGCCTGTGACACCTTACTGGGGGATACGCCTACGGGCACCGATAAACTCATCTTT.

By share, this clone ranks as large. The CDR3 region is CACDKLGDMSYDKLIF. Here the CDR3 DNA reads TGTGCCTGTGACAAACTGGGGGATATGAGCTACGATAAACTCATCTTT. The rearrangement uses TRDV2 and TRDJ1; 11 bases match TRDD3. CDR1 is GEAIGNYY and CDR2 is EKD in the germline V gene. After removal of 2 bases from V and 4 bases from J, the junction contained 8 bases not matched to a gene. The CDR3 contains 16 residues.

This clone came up a few times. It is likely a read error: a sequence one base away is far more abundant. This sample also contains other DNA sequences that code for the same CDR3. V gene TRDV2 combines with J gene TRDJ1; D perhaps matches TRDD3 (6 bases). The CDR3 contains 15 residues. Germline CDR1 is GEAIGNYY and CDR2 is EKD. V was shortened by 0 bases and J by 11 bases, with 21 bases between the two germline ends. CDR3 sequence reads: CACDTVGGVTKELIF. The DNA for the CDR3 is TGTGCCTGTGACACCGTTGGGGGGGTTACAAAAGAGCTCATCTTT.

About this clone itself: A far larger clone is only one base removed, so a read error is likely. The same CDR3 arises from other DNA sequences in this sample as well. This chain joins TRDV2 and TRDJ1; D unclear. Germline values: CDR1 GEAIGNYY, CDR2 EKD. The CDR3 has 17 residues. With 0 bases removed from V and 2 bases from J, the gap between germline ends came to 18 bases. CDR3 protein: CACDTAEVQGGTDKLIF. CDR3 coding DNA: TGTGCCTGTGACACCGCTGAGGTCCAGGGTGGAACCGATAAACTCATCTTT.

As to this clone: The protein in TCRdb stems from a much larger clone and differs at residue 9 from this DNA's translation, likely a read error; here the protein is translated from the DNA. The genes are TRDV2 and TRDJ1, with D hard to call. CDR3 size: 18 residues. The germline CDR1 and CDR2 sequences are GEAIGNYY and EKD. The V and J ends lost 0 bases and 3 bases respectively, with 22 bases between them. The CDR3: CACDTVTGARQVPDKLIF. CDR3 DNA: TGTGCCTGTGACACCGTAACCGGGGCCCGACAGGTACCCGATAAACTCATCTTT.

This clone was seen a few times. A far larger clone lies a single base away; this is likely a read error. Other DNA sequences in this specimen translate into the identical CDR3. The rearrangement links TRDV2 to TRDJ1, with TRDD3 matching over 8 bases. The germline V gene encodes CDR1 GEAIGNYY and CDR2 EKD. After removal of 6 bases from V and 3 bases from J, the junction contained 17 bases not matched to a gene. CDR3 size: 17 residues. This CDR3 reads CACNPLGDWPVADKLIF. The CDR3 coding sequence is TGTGCCTGTAACCCTTTGGGGGATTGGCCAGTGGCCGATAAACTCATCTTT.

By sample fraction, this clone is medium-sized (0.01 to 0.1%). This DNA translates differently at residue 5 from the TCRdb protein, which is that of a much larger clone; a read error is likely, and the protein shown is the DNA's own translation. The CDR3 sequence is CACDAAELLGATDKLIF. CDR3 bases: TGTGCCTGTGACGCCGCGGAACTACTGGGGGCCACCGATAAACTCATCTTT. The rearrangement uses TRDV2 and TRDJ1, with TRDD3 identical over 8 bases. The CDR3 totals 17 residues. Losses at the gene ends were 3 bases for V and 1 base for J; bases not matched to a gene: 12. CDR1 is GEAIGNYY and CDR2 is EKD in the germline V gene.

This clone was counted only a few times. Given a far larger clone just one base away, this is likely a sequencing read error. The sample has other DNA sequences that encode this CDR3 too. The chain combines TRDV2 with TRDJ1; D possibly corresponds to TRDD3 (6 bases). CDR1 and CDR2 from the germline V gene are GEAIGNYY and EKD. The CDR3 is 15 amino acids. Trimming pared 3 bases from V and 2 bases from J, leaving 15 bases between. CDR3 DNA sequence: TGTGCCTGTGACGCCTTACTGGGAGATACCGATAAACTCATCTTT. This encodes CACDALLGDTDKLIF.

This clone was seen a few times. A read error is likely here: a far larger clone is one base away. The gene calls are TRDV2 and TRDJ1; 10 bases agree with TRDD3. This CDR3 has 20 residues. Germline V gene lookup returns CDR1 GEAIGNYY and CDR2 EKD. With V trimmed by 1 base and J by 3 bases, 19 bases remained unmatched. CDR3 sequence: CACDTPVGDTLRPSSDKLIF. In DNA, the CDR3 is TGTGCCTGTGACACACCAGTGGGGGATACTTTAAGACCTTCGTCCGATAAACTCATCTTT.

Only a few counts were recorded for this clone. The protein that TCRdb holds for this DNA derives from a much larger clone and differs from the translated DNA at residue 10, which likely indicates a read error; the protein shown here is translated from the DNA. The chain carries TRDV2 and TRDJ1, with a tentative D call TRDD3 (6 bases). V was shortened by 0 bases and J by 6 bases, with 19 bases between the two germline ends. Germline values: CDR1 GEAIGNYY, CDR2 EKD. The CDR3 extends over 16 amino acids. The CDR3 DNA reads TGTGCCTGTGACACCGTGGGGGCCGGGTGGCTCAATAAACTCATCTTT. Encoded protein: CACDTVGAGWLNKLIF.

For this clone: TCRdb's entry gives the protein of a much larger clone, which mismatches this DNA's translation at residue 5, likely from a read error; the protein reported here is translated from the DNA. The J gene is TRDJ1, the V gene TRDV2; TRDD3 aligns across 11 bases. Per the germline V gene, CDR1 is GEAIGNYY and CDR2 is EKD. The CDR3 runs 18 residues. The junction had 11 bases not matched to a gene; V was cut back by 3 bases and J by 0 bases. The CDR3 DNA reads TGTGCCTGTGACGCCCTCCTGGGGGATACCAAGGACACCGATAAACTCATCTTT. Its protein product is CACDALLGDTKDTDKLIF.

This clone occurred a few times. The protein in TCRdb stems from a much larger clone and differs at residue 15 from this DNA's translation, likely a read error; here the protein is translated from the DNA. The chain links TRDV2 to TRDJ1; 7 bases map to TRDD3. The CDR3 has 17 amino acids. Per the germline V gene, CDR1 is GEAIGNYY and CDR2 is EKD. The chain's CDR3 is CACDPIGGTSYTDKPIF. The CDR3 bases are TGTGCCTGTGACCCTATTGGGGGAACTTCGTACACCGATAAACCCATCTTT.

This clone was counted between two and nine times. The TCRdb protein, from a much larger clone, departs from this DNA's translation at residue 10, likely by read error; the protein shown derives from the DNA. This sequence joins TRDV2 and TRDJ3; a possible D gene is TRDD3 (5 bases). This CDR3 contains 17 residues. The V gene's germline CDR1 is GEAIGNYY and CDR2 EKD. The CDR3 nucleotides are TGTGCCTGTGAGTTCGCTGGGAGCTCCCGGGACACCCGACAGATGTTTTTC. This sequence encodes CACEFAGSSRDTRQMFF.

Details on this clone: A far larger clone is just one base off, so this is likely a read error. Other nucleotide sequences from this sample produce the same CDR3. This chain uses TRDV2 with TRDJ1; TRDD3 matches 9 bases. The CDR3 contains 18 residues. Germline loops: CDR1 GEAIGNYY, CDR2 EKD. V lost 1 base to trimming and J lost 0 bases; unmatched junction nucleotides: 11. The CDR3 sequence: CACDTMHAGGLYTDKLIF. Written as DNA, the CDR3 is TGTGCCTGTGACACAATGCACGCTGGGGGATTGTACACCGATAAACTCATCTTT.

In the case of this clone: Only one base separates this from a far larger clonotype, so it likely reflects a read error. The identical CDR3 is also encoded by other nucleotide sequences in the sample. The V call is TRDV2, the J call TRDJ1; 7 bases are a match to TRDD3. The CDR3 covers 14 residues. Germline V CDR1 and CDR2: GEAIGNYY, EKD. CDR3 amino acids: CACDTLGGADKLIF. The CDR3 nucleotides are TGTGCCTGCGACACCCTGGGGGGCGCCGATAAACTCATCTTT.

For this clone: The translation of this DNA and the TCRdb protein of a much larger clone differ at residue 9, probably owing to a read error; the protein shown here is translated from the DNA. The chain couples TRDV2 to TRDJ1; D is undetermined. The germline V gene encodes CDR1 GEAIGNYY and CDR2 EKD. Deletions cut 0 bases from V and 1 base from J, with 17 bases between. The CDR3 has 17 residues. CDR3 loop: CACDTAEVRGGTDKLIF. CDR3 nucleotides: TGTGCCTGTGACACCGCTGAGGTCCGGGGTGGCACCGATAAACTCATCTTT.

For this clone: With a far larger clone one base away, a read error is the likely cause. This same CDR3 is encoded by further DNA sequences in the sample. The chain has TRDV2 and TRDJ1, with 8 bases lining up with TRDD3. CDR3 length: 19 residues. Trimming took 0 bases from V and 6 from J; bases not matched to a gene: 20. Germline-derived CDR1 and CDR2 are GEAIGNYY and EKD. Here the CDR3 DNA reads TGTGCCTGTGACACCATTTTCAGTACTGGGGGCCCCACAATCCATAAACTCATCTTT. Amino acids: CACDTIFSTGGPTIHKLIF.

The rearrangement uses TRDV2 and TRDJ1; 12 bases fit TRDD3. Germline CDR1 and CDR2: GEAIGNYY and EKD. This CDR3 comprises 24 residues. Germline trimming cut 0 bases from V and 0 bases from J; bases unmatched to any gene: 25. The chain's CDR3 is CACDTVEAPSRSLGDTKDTDKLIF. The CDR3 bases are TGTGCCTGTGACACCGTGGAGGCTCCTAGTAGATCACTGGGGGATACCAAGGACACCGATAAACTCATCTTT.

There are a few counts of this clone. The J gene is TRDJ1, the V gene TRDV2, with a tentative D call TRDD3 (6 bases). Per the germline V gene, CDR1 is GEAIGNYY and CDR2 is EKD. V lost 2 bases, J lost 0 bases, and 18 bases lay in between. The CDR3 has 17 residues. The CDR3 sequence: CACDNLGPSSYTDKLIF. Written as DNA, the CDR3 is TGTGCCTGTGACAATCTGGGGCCTTCTTCTTACACCGATAAACTCATCTTT.

As for this clone: A far bigger clonotype differs at one base, so this is likely a read error. V is TRDV2 and J is TRDJ1; tentatively, D is TRDD3 (5 bases). CDR3 size: 16 residues. CDR1 is GEAIGNYY and CDR2 is EKD in the germline V gene. Trimming pared 0 bases from V and 6 bases from J, leaving 19 bases between. CDR3 coding DNA: TGTGCCTGTGACACCGCGGGGGCCGGGGGGCTCAATAAACTCATCTTT. Translating it yields CACDTAGAGGLNKLIF.

Turning to this clone: With a far larger clone one base away, a read error is the likely cause. J is TRDJ1 and V is TRDV2; TRDD3 agrees at 10 bases. The V gene's germline CDR1 is GEAIGNYY and CDR2 EKD. The CDR3 spans 24 residues. The CDR3 sequence is CACGTIPLSPHLGDILKYTDKLIF. CDR3 coding DNA: TGTGCCTGTGGCACCATTCCCCTCAGCCCACACCTGGGGGATATTCTCAAGTACACCGATAAACTCATCTTT.